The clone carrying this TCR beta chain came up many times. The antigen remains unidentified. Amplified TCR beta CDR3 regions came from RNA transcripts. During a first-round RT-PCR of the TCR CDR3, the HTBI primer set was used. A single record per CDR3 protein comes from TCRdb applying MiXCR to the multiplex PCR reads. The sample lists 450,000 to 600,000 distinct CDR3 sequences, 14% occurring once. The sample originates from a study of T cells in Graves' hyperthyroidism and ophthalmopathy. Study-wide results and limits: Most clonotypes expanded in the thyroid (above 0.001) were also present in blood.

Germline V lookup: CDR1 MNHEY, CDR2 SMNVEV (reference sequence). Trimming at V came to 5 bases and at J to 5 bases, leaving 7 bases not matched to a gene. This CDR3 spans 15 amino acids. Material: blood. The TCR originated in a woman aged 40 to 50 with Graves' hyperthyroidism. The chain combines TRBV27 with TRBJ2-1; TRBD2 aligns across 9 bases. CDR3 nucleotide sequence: TGTGCCAGCAGTCCCCGACTAGCGGTTAACAATGAGCAGTTCTTC. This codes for CASSPRLAVNNEQFF.